These T cell receptor beta chains were read from a single sample in a study of CD8 T cell repertoires and HIV-1 epitope variants. For these TCRs, the target antigens are not known. The protocol was immunoSEQ multiplex PCR, while the TCRdb copy is restricted to in-frame clones and leaves out a portion. Found here are about 5,600 clones, roughly 64% of them singletons; the top ten hold approximately 44%. The sample consisted of cultured CD8+ T cells derived from PBMCs. The receptors stem from a male donor with HIV. The CDR3 runs from the conserved cysteine through the conserved F or W. Fields, in order: J gene, V gene, clone size, D gene, CDR3 DNA, CDR3 protein. D genes are given only for firm matches. Clone size is given for some rows only: seen once, a few or many times, or a class if the clone is expanded.

J gene: TRBJ2-4
V gene: TRBV28
clone size: NA
D gene: NA
CDR3 DNA: TGTGCCAGCAGTACTCCCAGCTATACGGGAGAGGCCAAAAACATTCAGTACTTC
CDR3 protein: CASSTPSYTGEAKNIQYF

J gene: TRBJ2-3
V gene: TRBV9
clone size: NA
D gene: TRBD1
CDR3 DNA: TGTGCCAGCAGCCGTAGGGGACAGAGGACAGATACGCAGTATTTT
CDR3 protein: CASSRRGQRTDTQYF

J gene: TRBJ2-1
V gene: TRBV9
clone size: NA
D gene: NA
CDR3 DNA: TGTGCCAGCAGCGTGTCAGATGAGCAGTTCTTC
CDR3 protein: CASSVSDEQFF

J gene: TRBJ2-2
V gene: TRBV27
clone size: NA
D gene: TRBD2
CDR3 DNA: TGTGCCAGCGCTGCGGGGGGATGGACCGGGGAGCTGTTTTTT
CDR3 protein: CASAAGGWTGELFF

J gene: TRBJ1-3
V gene: TRBV7-9
clone size: NA
D gene: NA
CDR3 DNA: TGTGCCAGCAGGGGAGGGTCTGGAAACACCATATATTTT
CDR3 protein: CASRGGSGNTIYF

J gene: TRBJ2-7
V gene: TRBV30
clone size: NA
D gene: NA
CDR3 DNA: TGTGCCTGGAGCGGGGACGGCTACGAGCAGTACTTC
CDR3 protein: CAWSGDGYEQYF

J gene: TRBJ2-2
V gene: TRBV7-7
clone size: NA
D gene: TRBD2
CDR3 DNA: TGTGCCAGCAGCTCTTTTCCGGGGGGGAACACCGGGGAGCTGTTTTTT
CDR3 protein: CASSSFPGGNTGELFF

J gene: TRBJ1-2
V gene: TRBV28
clone size: NA
D gene: NA
CDR3 DNA: TGTGCCAGCAGTTTATCCGGCGCCGGTGGCTACACCTTC
CDR3 protein: CASSLSGAGGYTF

J gene: TRBJ1-5
V gene: TRBV4-2
clone size: few
D gene: NA
CDR3 DNA: TGTGCCAGCAGCCAAGAAGGGGAAACCAATCAGCCCCAGCATTTT
CDR3 protein: CASSQEGETNQPQHF

J gene: TRBJ1-6
V gene: TRBV5-4
clone size: NA
D gene: TRBD1
CDR3 DNA: TGTGCCAGCAGCTTGGGAGGGGGCGTTAATTCACCCCTCCACTTT
CDR3 protein: CASSLGGGVNSPLHF

J gene: TRBJ2-5
V gene: TRBV27
clone size: NA
D gene: NA
CDR3 DNA: TGTGCCAGCAGTTTAGGGGGTCGGGAGACCCAGTACTTC
CDR3 protein: CASSLGGRETQYF

J gene: TRBJ2-7
V gene: TRBV7-9
clone size: medium-sized
D gene: TRBD1
CDR3 DNA: TGTGCCAGCAGCTTAGCAGGACTAGGACAGGGGGCTTATGAGCAGTACTTC
CDR3 protein: CASSLAGLGQGAYEQYF

J gene: TRBJ2-5
V gene: TRBV5-6
clone size: NA
D gene: NA
CDR3 DNA: TGTGCCAGCAGCTTGGTACGTTTAGGGTACCAAGAGACCCAGTACTTC
CDR3 protein: CASSLVRLGYQETQYF

J gene: TRBJ2-2
V gene: TRBV12-5
clone size: NA
D gene: NA
CDR3 DNA: TGTGCTAGTGGTACCGGGACACAAAACACCGGGGAGCTGTTTTTT
CDR3 protein: CASGTGTQNTGELFF

J gene: TRBJ2-7
V gene: TRBV6-1
clone size: NA
D gene: NA
CDR3 DNA: TGTGCCAGCAGTGAAAGGGGCCTTACCTATGAGCAGTACTTC
CDR3 protein: CASSERGLTYEQYF

J gene: TRBJ2-7
V gene: TRBV6-5
clone size: NA
D gene: TRBD1
CDR3 DNA: TGTGCCAGCAGTTATGGACAGGGCGACGAGCAGTACTTC
CDR3 protein: CASSYGQGDEQYF

J gene: TRBJ1-1
V gene: TRBV5-6
clone size: NA
D gene: NA
CDR3 DNA: TGTGCCAGCAGCTTCCCCACGGGGGAGACTGAAGCTTTCTTT
CDR3 protein: CASSFPTGETEAFF

J gene: TRBJ2-1
V gene: TRBV5-1
clone size: NA
D gene: TRBD1
CDR3 DNA: TGCGCCAGCAGCCAGACAGGGGGCAATGAGCAGTTCTTC
CDR3 protein: CASSQTGGNEQFF

J gene: TRBJ1-2
V gene: TRBV5-4
clone size: NA
D gene: NA
CDR3 DNA: TGTGCCAGCAGCTTGGAAGGTGGCAGGGGTAATGGCTACACCTTC
CDR3 protein: CASSLEGGRGNGYTF

J gene: TRBJ2-7
V gene: TRBV30
clone size: NA
D gene: NA
CDR3 DNA: TGTGCCTGGAGTGCACCCCCTAGGGAGCAGTACTTC
CDR3 protein: CAWSAPPREQYF

J gene: TRBJ1-4
V gene: TRBV28
clone size: few
D gene: NA
CDR3 DNA: TGTGCCAGCGCAATTACTGGCCACCGGGGGGAAAAACTGTTTTTT
CDR3 protein: CASAITGHRGEKLFF

J gene: TRBJ2-1
V gene: TRBV28
clone size: NA
D gene: NA
CDR3 DNA: TGTGCCAGCAGTTCCCCCCAGGGGGGATACAATGAGCAGTTCTTC
CDR3 protein: CASSSPQGGYNEQFF

J gene: TRBJ2-7
V gene: TRBV4-3
clone size: NA
D gene: TRBD2
CDR3 DNA: TGCGCCAGCAGCCAAGAAGCCGGGACTAGCAACTACGAGCAGTACTTC
CDR3 protein: CASSQEAGTSNYEQYF

J gene: TRBJ2-2
V gene: TRBV7-9
clone size: NA
D gene: TRBD1
CDR3 DNA: TGTGCCAGCAGCTTCCCCCGGGACAGGGAAGCCGGGGAGCTGTTTTTT
CDR3 protein: CASSFPRDREAGELFF

J gene: TRBJ2-5
V gene: TRBV13
clone size: NA
D gene: NA
CDR3 DNA: TGTGCCAGCAGCCACCGACAGTCCCAAGAGACCCAGTACTTC
CDR3 protein: CASSHRQSQETQYF

J gene: TRBJ2-7
V gene: TRBV9
clone size: NA
D gene: NA
CDR3 DNA: TGTGCCAGCAGCGTAGAAGGGAGCTCCTACGAGCAGTACTTC
CDR3 protein: CASSVEGSSYEQYF

J gene: TRBJ1-1
V gene: TRBV18
clone size: NA
D gene: NA
CDR3 DNA: TGTGCCAGCTCCCAGACAGGGAACACTGAAGCTTTCTTT
CDR3 protein: CASSQTGNTEAFF

J gene: TRBJ2-2
V gene: TRBV9
clone size: NA
D gene: TRBD2
CDR3 DNA: TGTGCCAGCAGCCCCCCGTCGGGTAGCGGGAGAGGTGTCGGGGAGCTGTTTTTT
CDR3 protein: CASSPPSGSGRGVGELFF

J gene: TRBJ2-7
V gene: TRBV2
clone size: few
D gene: TRBD1
CDR3 DNA: TGTGCCAGCAGTGAAGGGACAGGGGAGTACGAGCAGTACTTC
CDR3 protein: CASSEGTGEYEQYF

J gene: TRBJ2-3
V gene: TRBV7-3
clone size: NA
D gene: TRBD2
CDR3 DNA: TGTGCCAGCAGCCTTGGACTAGCGGGGGGCCCCACAGATACGCAGTATTTT
CDR3 protein: CASSLGLAGGPTDTQYF

J gene: TRBJ2-7
V gene: TRBV2
clone size: NA
D gene: TRBD1
CDR3 DNA: TGTGCCAGCAGACACAGCCGGGACAGGGGGGTGCAACAGTACTTC
CDR3 protein: CASRHSRDRGVQQYF

J gene: TRBJ2-7
V gene: TRBV28
clone size: NA
D gene: TRBD2
CDR3 DNA: TGTGCCAGCCGGGGGACTAGCGGGCAATCCTACGAGCAGTACTTC
CDR3 protein: CASRGTSGQSYEQYF

J gene: TRBJ2-1
V gene: TRBV13
clone size: NA
D gene: NA
CDR3 DNA: TGTGCCAGCAGCCCTACGGGACGGAGCTCCTACAATGAGCAGTTCTTC
CDR3 protein: CASSPTGRSSYNEQFF

J gene: TRBJ2-1
V gene: TRBV27
clone size: NA
D gene: NA
CDR3 DNA: TGTGCCAGCAGTCCGTTACTAGGGGTTGTTTACAATGAGCAGTTCTTC
CDR3 protein: CASSPLLGVVYNEQFF

J gene: TRBJ2-7
V gene: TRBV27
clone size: NA
D gene: NA
CDR3 DNA: TGTGCCAGCCGCTGGGCGGGCGGAGGGAGCTCCTACGAGCAGTACTTC
CDR3 protein: CASRWAGGGSSYEQYF

J gene: TRBJ1-1
V gene: TRBV13
clone size: NA
D gene: NA
CDR3 DNA: TGTGCCAGCAGCATGACAGCGAACACTGAAGCTTTCTTT
CDR3 protein: CASSMTANTEAFF

J gene: TRBJ2-1
V gene: TRBV5-1
clone size: NA
D gene: NA
CDR3 DNA: TGCGCCAGCAGCTTGGATGGAACCTTATTAACTATGAGCTCCTACAATGAGCAGTTCTTC
CDR3 protein: CASSLDGTLLTMSSYNEQFF

J gene: TRBJ2-2
V gene: TRBV29-1
clone size: few
D gene: NA
CDR3 DNA: TGCAGCGCTGAGGTCGTAAAGGAAGAGGAGCTGTTTTTT
CDR3 protein: CSAEVVKEEELFF

J gene: TRBJ2-7
V gene: TRBV19
clone size: NA
D gene: TRBD2
CDR3 DNA: TGTGCCAATAGTATGGGGGTAGCGGGAGAAGAGCAGTACTTC
CDR3 protein: CANSMGVAGEEQYF

J gene: TRBJ2-7
V gene: TRBV11-1
clone size: few
D gene: TRBD1
CDR3 DNA: TGTGCCAGCAGCTTACAGGGGGCCTACGAGCAGTACTTC
CDR3 protein: CASSLQGAYEQYF

J gene: TRBJ2-7
V gene: TRBV25-1
clone size: few
D gene: TRBD1
CDR3 DNA: TGTGCCAGCACCTCCGACAGGGTAGACGAGCAGTACTTC
CDR3 protein: CASTSDRVDEQYF

J gene: TRBJ2-1
V gene: TRBV7-9
clone size: NA
D gene: NA
CDR3 DNA: TGTGCCAGCAGGCCCAATAGTGGGTACAATGAGCAGTTCTTC
CDR3 protein: CASRPNSGYNEQFF

J gene: TRBJ2-1
V gene: TRBV28
clone size: once
D gene: TRBD1
CDR3 DNA: TGTGCCAGCACCGCTGGGACAGTTTACAATGAGCAGTTCTTC
CDR3 protein: CASTAGTVYNEQFF

J gene: TRBJ1-2
V gene: TRBV14
clone size: NA
D gene: NA
CDR3 DNA: TGTGCCAGCAGCCAGGCCGGGCCGTCGATTAACTATGGCTACACCTTC
CDR3 protein: CASSQAGPSINYGYTF

J gene: TRBJ2-5
V gene: TRBV28
clone size: NA
D gene: TRBD2
CDR3 DNA: TGTGCCACTTTAGCGGGGGGCCGGGAGACCCAGTACTTC
CDR3 protein: CATLAGGRETQYF

J gene: TRBJ1-3
V gene: TRBV5-4
clone size: NA
D gene: NA
CDR3 DNA: TGTGCCAGCAGCTTAACGCTTCCGAGCTCTGGAAACACCATATATTTT
CDR3 protein: CASSLTLPSSGNTIYF

J gene: TRBJ1-4
V gene: TRBV28
clone size: NA
D gene: NA
CDR3 DNA: TGTGCCAGCCAGAGGACTAATGAAAAACTGTTTTTT
CDR3 protein: CASQRTNEKLFF

J gene: TRBJ2-7
V gene: TRBV5-4
clone size: few
D gene: NA
CDR3 DNA: TGTGCCAGCACCTCGGACACGGATATCTGGTACTTC
CDR3 protein: CASTSDTDIWYF

J gene: TRBJ2-1
V gene: TRBV4-2
clone size: NA
D gene: TRBD2
CDR3 DNA: TGTGCCAGCAGCCAAGAAGGCGGGGGGATAAATGAGCAGTTCTTC
CDR3 protein: CASSQEGGGINEQFF

J gene: TRBJ2-2
V gene: TRBV5-4
clone size: few
D gene: TRBD1
CDR3 DNA: TGTGCCAGCAGCTCAGACAGGGGGGGCACCGGGGAGCTGTTTTTT
CDR3 protein: CASSSDRGGTGELFF

J gene: TRBJ2-3
V gene: TRBV7-9
clone size: NA
D gene: NA
CDR3 DNA: TGTGCCAGCAGCTCCCTTTGGACTCGACAAAGGACAGATACGCAGTATTTT
CDR3 protein: CASSSLWTRQRTDTQYF

J gene: TRBJ1-2
V gene: TRBV2
clone size: NA
D gene: NA
CDR3 DNA: TGTGCCAGCAGTGAAGGAAGGACAAACTCCTATGGCTACACCTTC
CDR3 protein: CASSEGRTNSYGYTF

J gene: TRBJ2-2
V gene: TRBV5-6
clone size: few
D gene: NA
CDR3 DNA: TGTGCCAGCAGCCCCGCGAACACCGGGGAGCTGTTTTTT
CDR3 protein: CASSPANTGELFF

J gene: TRBJ2-3
V gene: TRBV7-9
clone size: few
D gene: TRBD1
CDR3 DNA: TGTGCCAGCTCGTCTAGGGACAGCCACACAGATACGCAGTATTTT
CDR3 protein: CASSSRDSHTDTQYF

J gene: TRBJ2-7
V gene: TRBV5-1
clone size: NA
D gene: TRBD2
CDR3 DNA: TGCGCCAGCAGCTTGGGCGGGAGCGGGGAAGCTAACGAGCAGTACTTC
CDR3 protein: CASSLGGSGEANEQYF